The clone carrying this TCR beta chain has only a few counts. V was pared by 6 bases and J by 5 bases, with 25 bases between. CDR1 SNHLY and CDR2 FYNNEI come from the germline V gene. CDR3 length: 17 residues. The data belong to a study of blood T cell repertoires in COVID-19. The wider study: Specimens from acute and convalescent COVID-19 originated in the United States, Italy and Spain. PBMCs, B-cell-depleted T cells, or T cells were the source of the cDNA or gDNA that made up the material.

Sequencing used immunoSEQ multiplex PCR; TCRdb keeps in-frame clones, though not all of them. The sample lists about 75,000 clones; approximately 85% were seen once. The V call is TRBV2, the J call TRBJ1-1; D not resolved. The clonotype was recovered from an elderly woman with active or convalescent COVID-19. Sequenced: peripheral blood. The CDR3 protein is CASSVQQLESGWTEAFF. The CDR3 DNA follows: TGTGCCAGCAGCGTCCAGCAGTTGGAGTCGGGGTGGACTGAAGCTTTCTTT.